This T cell receptor (beta chain) is drawn from a study of blood T cell repertoires in COVID-19 (dated by TCRdb to about 2020). In terms of the full investigation: Samples covering the acute and convalescent phases of COVID-19 were provided by collaborators in the United States, Italy and Spain. The samples were drawn from the first 160 participants of the ongoing ImmuneRACE study and from more than 1,000 subjects provided by 6 global collaborators. The sample metadata nearly always contained a de-identified subject ID, COVID-19 status, age in years and sex. The repertoires were released in a freely available public database intended as a resource for research on the immune response to SARS-CoV-2. The prospective study material was composed of cDNA or gDNA derived from T cells, B-cell-depleted T cells, or PBMCs. HLA class I and class II types, where available, came from metadata supplied by the sample provider rather than from assay-based typing. Subjects who had been exposed to COVID-19, were actively infected with it, or had recovered from it provided the deeply sampled blood TCRbeta repertoires that made up the dataset. Here is what the overall study found, with its caveats: Clinical and demographic metadata were provided uncurated, with the amount varying by source and participant.

Collaborating institutions collected whole blood in K2EDTA tubes following their own protocols. For TCRbeta analysis, collaborator samples were shipped as frozen whole blood, as isolated PBMCs, or as DNA extracted from either sample type. The immunoSEQ Assay, a bias-controlled multiplex PCR, was used to amplify TCRbeta CDR3 regions from genomic DNA. Processing in the source paper ran as follows. Nucleated cell counts per sample were estimated from amplification of reference gene primers within the assay. Sequence reads were collapsed and filtered to measure the absolute abundance of every unique TCRbeta CDR3 rearrangement. For each sample, productive Simpson clonality was calculated as the square root of Simpson's diversity index across productive rearrangements. Not all clones reach the TCRdb copy of this immuneACCESS table, which keeps in-frame sequences only. Checked studies attribute under half of the gap to unresolved V genes and leave the rest unexplained. Clonal size and the V and J genes are those of that table, whereas D and trimming came from the DNA. This sample is represented by about 190,000 clones; approximately 80% of them were singletons. Together, the top ten hold 20% of the sample.

The CDR3 spans 16 residues, from the cysteine through the phenylalanine. The DNA shown is the 48-base CDR3, in frame from base 1. From a lookup of the germline V gene, CDR1 and CDR2 are SGHRS and YFSETQ. V and J lose 4 bases and 5 bases, and a span of 21 bases separates them. Turning to this clone: This receptor's antigen is unknown. Per-base quality was not reported, and no clone a single base away is much larger than it.

The sample comprised peripheral blood. The chain uses TRBV5-1 and TRBJ2-5; TRBD1 is a weak D gene call, 6 bases matching. This receptor was identified in a human donor in a cohort sampled during active COVID-19. CDR3 loop: CASSPTGQINGETQYF. The DNA reads TGCGCCAGCAGCCCGACCGGACAGATCAACGGGGAGACCCAGTACTTC.